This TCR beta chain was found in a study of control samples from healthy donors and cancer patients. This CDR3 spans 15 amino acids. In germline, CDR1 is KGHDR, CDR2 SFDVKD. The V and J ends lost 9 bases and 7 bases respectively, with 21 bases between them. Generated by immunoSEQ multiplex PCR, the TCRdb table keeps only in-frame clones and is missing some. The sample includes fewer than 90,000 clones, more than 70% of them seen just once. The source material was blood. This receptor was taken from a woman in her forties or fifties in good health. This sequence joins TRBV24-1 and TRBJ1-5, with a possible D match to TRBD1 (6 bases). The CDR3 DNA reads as TGTGCCACCGTACACAAACAGGGTGGTAGCCAGCCCCAGCATTTT. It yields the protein CATVHKQGGSQPQHF.